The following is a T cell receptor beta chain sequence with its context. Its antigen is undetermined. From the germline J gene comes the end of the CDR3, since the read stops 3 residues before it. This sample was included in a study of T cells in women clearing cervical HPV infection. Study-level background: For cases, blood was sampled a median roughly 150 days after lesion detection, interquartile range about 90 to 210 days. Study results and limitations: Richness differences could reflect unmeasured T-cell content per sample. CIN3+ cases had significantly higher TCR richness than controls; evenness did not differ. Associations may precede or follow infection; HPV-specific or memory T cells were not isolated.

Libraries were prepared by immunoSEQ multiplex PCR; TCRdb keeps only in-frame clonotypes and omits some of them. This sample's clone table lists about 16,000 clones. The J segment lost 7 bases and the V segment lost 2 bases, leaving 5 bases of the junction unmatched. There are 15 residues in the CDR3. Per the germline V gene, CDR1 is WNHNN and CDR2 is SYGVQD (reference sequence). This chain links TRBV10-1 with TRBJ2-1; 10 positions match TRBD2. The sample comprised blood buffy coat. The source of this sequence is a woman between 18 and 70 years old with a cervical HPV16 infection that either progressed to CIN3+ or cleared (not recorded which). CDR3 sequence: CASSEGAGGLNEQFF. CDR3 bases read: TGCGCCAGCAGTGAGGGAGCGGGGGGGCTTAATGAG.